The entry below gives a single T cell receptor (beta chain) sequence along with its context. The antigen is not known. Read data end 3 residues before the CDR3 end; the end is taken from the germline J gene. This entry is derived from a study of Tregs in tolerant kidney transplant recipients. Notes on the study in general: Changing PCR primers prevented nucleotide comparison between some patients' samples. Donor-specific Treg expansion exceeded global Treg expansion in tolerant patients, suggesting antigen drive.

Per the germline V gene, CDR1 is MNHEY and CDR2 is SMNVEV (reference sequence). V gave up 5 bases and J gave up 3 bases; unmatched junction bases: 7. The CDR3 covers 15 residues. The nonmyeloablative bone marrow transplants came from related graft donors, with transient mixed chimerism. Method: immunoSEQ multiplex PCR; TCRdb's copy keeps in-frame clones and lacks some. This specimen shows about 14,000 clones; the ten leading clones hold 25% to 30%. The input for sequencing was CD8+ T cells from blood (PBMCs), taken 6 months after the transplant. The chain carries TRBV27 and TRBJ2-1, with TRBD2 identical over 7 bases. The sequence came from a human patient who received a combined kidney and bone marrow transplant. T cells may partly derive from the graft donor. Partial CDR3 DNA: TGTGCCAGCAGTACAGGACTAGTAGGCTACAATGAG. Translated, it gives CASSTGLVGYNE. The whole CDR3 is CASSTGLVGYNEQFF.